This T cell receptor beta chain was documented in a study of blood T cell dynamics during melanoma immunotherapy. Study results and caveats: Disease-control patients' PBMC repertoires became either more clonal or more diverse at W3.

Data came from immunoSEQ multiplex PCR; TCRdb stores just in-frame clones and leaves some out. The sample has roughly 15,000 clones, approximately 90% seen once. As to this clone: The target antigen is unknown.

Time point given: week 3, after first cycle of checkpoint inhibitor. Patients with prior systemic cancer treatment, concomitant immunosuppressants, or other active malignancies were excluded. V shed 3 bases and J shed 5 bases, with 22 bases lying between them. The CDR3 length is 17 residues. Germline V CDR1 and CDR2: KGHSH, LQKENI. The receptor was isolated from a human donor with melanoma. The chain couples TRBV18 to TRBJ2-5; a weak D match, TRBD1 (6 bases). Specimen: blood, collected from a patient treated with checkpoint blockade. This CDR3 is CASSPTGPGDAAETQYF. CDR3 DNA: TGTGCCAGCTCACCCACCGGTCCAGGGGACGCGGCTGAGACCCAGTACTTC.